A selection of T cell receptor beta chains follows, all from one sample in a study of blood T cell repertoires in COVID-19. Using immunoSEQ multiplex PCR, the repertoire was profiled, and TCRdb retains in-frame clones only, with some absent. The sample has under 200,000 clones, around nine tenths seen once. Sequencing used peripheral blood. These TCRs come from a man between 50 and 59 years old who had recovered from COVID-19. The CDR3 runs from the conserved cysteine through the conserved F or W. The D gene is left open where the match is weak. Clone size is given for some rows only: seen once, a few or many times, or a class if the clone is expanded.

d_call: .; clone_size: .; v_call: TRBV4-3; j_call: TRBJ2-7; cdr3_aa: CASSQTPQGKIGEQYF; cdr3_nt: TGCGCCAGCAGCCAAACCCCGCAGGGTAAAATCGGCGAGCAGTACTTC
d_call: TRBD2; clone_size: .; v_call: TRBV7-2; j_call: TRBJ2-5; cdr3_aa: CASSLEGAGAPRTQYF; cdr3_nt: TGTGCCAGCAGCTTAGAAGGAGCGGGAGCTCCGAGGACCCAGTACTTC
d_call: .; clone_size: .; v_call: TRBV6-2/TRBV6-3; j_call: TRBJ1-1; cdr3_aa: CASSYGLDTEAFF; cdr3_nt: TGTGCCAGCAGTTACGGACTTGACACTGAAGCTTTCTTT
d_call: .; clone_size: .; v_call: TRBV7-6; j_call: TRBJ1-6; cdr3_aa: CASRIPGRALNNSPLHF; cdr3_nt: TGTGCCAGCAGGATCCCCGGGAGGGCGTTGAATAATTCACCCCTCCACTTT
d_call: TRBD1; clone_size: .; v_call: TRBV6-5; j_call: TRBJ1-6; cdr3_aa: CASTYSGTGNSPLHF; cdr3_nt: TGTGCCAGCACTTACAGCGGGACAGGGAATTCACCCCTCCACTTT
d_call: .; clone_size: .; v_call: TRBV6-5; j_call: TRBJ2-3; cdr3_aa: CASSYGARFTDTQYF; cdr3_nt: TGTGCCAGCAGTTACGGGGCCCGATTCACAGATACGCAGTATTTT
d_call: .; clone_size: few; v_call: TRBV28; j_call: TRBJ1-5; cdr3_aa: CASSPPRDQPQHF; cdr3_nt: TGTGCCAGCAGCCCCCCCAGGGATCAGCCCCAGCATTTT
d_call: .; clone_size: once; v_call: TRBV4-3; j_call: TRBJ2-3; cdr3_aa: CASSQYRADTQYF; cdr3_nt: TGCGCCAGCAGCCAATACAGGGCGGATACGCAGTATTTT
d_call: TRBD2; clone_size: .; v_call: TRBV4-1; j_call: TRBJ2-5; cdr3_aa: CASSQGPQTSGRHQETQYF; cdr3_nt: TGCGCCAGCAGCCAAGGGCCCCAGACTAGCGGGAGGCACCAAGAGACCCAGTACTTC
d_call: .; clone_size: .; v_call: TRBV3-1/TRBV3-2; j_call: TRBJ2-4; cdr3_aa: CASIGSGAKNIQYF; cdr3_nt: TGTGCCAGTATCGGGAGCGGAGCCAAAAACATTCAGTACTTC
d_call: TRBD1; clone_size: .; v_call: TRBV2; j_call: TRBJ1-5; cdr3_aa: CASRDRGLNQPQHF; cdr3_nt: TGTGCCAGCAGGGACAGGGGGCTAAATCAGCCCCAGCATTTT
d_call: .; clone_size: .; v_call: TRBV11-2; j_call: TRBJ1-6; cdr3_aa: CASSPRQGGSPLHF; cdr3_nt: TGTGCCAGCAGCCCCCGGCAGGGTGGATCACCCCTCCACTTT
d_call: .; clone_size: .; v_call: TRBV7-2; j_call: TRBJ2-1; cdr3_aa: CASSPGRRGNEQFF; cdr3_nt: TGTGCCAGCAGCCCGGGAAGGAGGGGTAATGAGCAGTTCTTC
d_call: .; clone_size: once; v_call: TRBV5-1; j_call: TRBJ1-6; cdr3_aa: CASSLALTNSPLHF; cdr3_nt: TGCGCCAGCAGCTTGGCACTGACAAATTCACCCCTCCACTTT
d_call: TRBD1; clone_size: .; v_call: TRBV7-2; j_call: TRBJ2-3; cdr3_aa: CASSLDRSYGDTQYF; cdr3_nt: TGTGCCAGCAGCTTGGACAGGTCTTATGGGGATACGCAGTATTTT
d_call: TRBD2; clone_size: .; v_call: TRBV5-1; j_call: TRBJ2-1; cdr3_aa: CASSLDRSAGGEFF; cdr3_nt: TGCGCCAGCAGCTTGGATCGGTCAGCGGGAGGGGAGTTCTTC
d_call: TRBD1; clone_size: .; v_call: TRBV28; j_call: TRBJ1-5; cdr3_aa: CATSDRAANQPQHF; cdr3_nt: TGTGCCACCTCGGACAGGGCGGCGAATCAGCCCCAGCATTTT
d_call: .; clone_size: .; v_call: TRBV3-1/TRBV3-2; j_call: TRBJ1-4; cdr3_aa: CASSPKFGQKFGEKLFF; cdr3_nt: TGTGCCAGCAGCCCCAAGTTCGGACAGAAGTTCGGTGAAAAACTGTTTTTT
d_call: .; clone_size: .; v_call: TRBV5-4; j_call: TRBJ1-1; cdr3_aa: CASSFTGTLATEAFF; cdr3_nt: TGTGCCAGCAGCTTTACAGGAACCCTGGCCACTGAAGCTTTCTTT
d_call: TRBD1; clone_size: .; v_call: TRBV18; j_call: TRBJ2-6; cdr3_aa: CASSPPGGYGANVLTF; cdr3_nt: TGTGCCAGCTCACCACCAGGGGGCTATGGGGCCAACGTCCTGACTTTC
d_call: TRBD1; clone_size: .; v_call: TRBV24-1; j_call: TRBJ2-7; cdr3_aa: CATSAAGTGDHEQYF; cdr3_nt: TGTGCCACCAGTGCCGCCGGGACAGGGGACCACGAGCAGTACTTC
d_call: .; clone_size: .; v_call: TRBV19; j_call: TRBJ1-5; cdr3_aa: CASSRGGSQPQHF; cdr3_nt: TGTGCCAGTAGTAGGGGGGGCAGCCAGCCCCAGCATTTT
d_call: TRBD1; clone_size: .; v_call: TRBV28; j_call: TRBJ1-2; cdr3_aa: CASSLGGQGAAYGYTF; cdr3_nt: TGTGCCAGCAGTTTAGGGGGACAGGGGGCCGCCTATGGCTACACCTTC
d_call: .; clone_size: .; v_call: TRBV5-4; j_call: TRBJ1-2; cdr3_aa: CASSLVGGNYGYTF; cdr3_nt: TGTGCCAGCAGCTTGGTAGGGGGAAACTATGGCTACACCTTC
d_call: TRBD1; clone_size: .; v_call: TRBV28; j_call: TRBJ2-7; cdr3_aa: CASSLPGQGAREQYF; cdr3_nt: TGTGCCAGCAGTTTACCGGGACAGGGGGCAAGGGAGCAGTACTTC
d_call: TRBD2; clone_size: .; v_call: TRBV4-2; j_call: TRBJ2-1; cdr3_aa: CASSLSLGVRTSGRAYNEQFF; cdr3_nt: TGTGCCAGCAGCCTGAGTCTAGGGGTTAGGACTAGCGGGAGGGCCTACAATGAGCAGTTCTTC
d_call: TRBD1; clone_size: .; v_call: TRBV4-1; j_call: TRBJ1-4; cdr3_aa: CASSHGQGLTNEKLFF; cdr3_nt: TGCGCCAGCAGCCACGGACAGGGATTGACTAATGAAAAACTGTTTTTT
d_call: .; clone_size: .; v_call: TRBV29-1; j_call: TRBJ1-3; cdr3_aa: CSVVGTGGFGTIYF; cdr3_nt: TGCAGCGTTGTTGGGACCGGGGGGTTCGGCACCATATATTTT
d_call: TRBD1; clone_size: .; v_call: TRBV29-1; j_call: TRBJ1-1; cdr3_aa: CSVQPAGGGTEAFF; cdr3_nt: TGCAGCGTTCAACCAGCAGGGGGCGGCACTGAAGCTTTCTTT
d_call: TRBD1; clone_size: .; v_call: TRBV29-1; j_call: TRBJ1-5; cdr3_aa: CSVGQESDQPQHF; cdr3_nt: TGCAGCGTAGGACAGGAATCAGATCAGCCCCAGCATTTT
d_call: TRBD2; clone_size: .; v_call: TRBV2; j_call: TRBJ2-3; cdr3_aa: CASSRLAGVGDTQYF; cdr3_nt: TGTGCCAGCAGTAGGTTAGCGGGGGTGGGAGATACGCAGTATTTT
d_call: .; clone_size: .; v_call: TRBV10-3; j_call: TRBJ1-1; cdr3_aa: CAISDGASTEAFF; cdr3_nt: TGTGCCATCAGTGATGGGGCGAGCACTGAAGCTTTCTTT
d_call: .; clone_size: .; v_call: TRBV21-1; j_call: TRBJ1-2; cdr3_aa: CASSKAGQEESYGYTF; cdr3_nt: TGTGCCAGCAGCAAAGCTGGACAGGAAGAAAGTTATGGCTACACCTTC
d_call: TRBD1; clone_size: .; v_call: TRBV6-2/TRBV6-3; j_call: TRBJ2-1; cdr3_aa: CASSYQLKGTGNEQFF; cdr3_nt: TGTGCCAGCAGTTACCAGTTGAAGGGGACAGGAAATGAGCAGTTCTTC
d_call: TRBD1; clone_size: .; v_call: TRBV11-3; j_call: TRBJ2-2; cdr3_aa: CASSSGTGHTGELFF; cdr3_nt: TGTGCCAGCAGCTCCGGGACAGGGCACACCGGGGAGCTGTTTTTT
d_call: .; clone_size: .; v_call: TRBV5-1; j_call: TRBJ2-7; cdr3_aa: CASSLGVVSYEQYF; cdr3_nt: TGCGCCAGCAGCTTGGGAGTCGTCTCCTACGAGCAGTACTTC
d_call: .; clone_size: .; v_call: TRBV7-2; j_call: TRBJ2-5; cdr3_aa: CASSLAPSPLETQYF; cdr3_nt: TGTGCCAGCAGCTTAGCACCTAGCCCTCTGGAGACCCAGTACTTC
d_call: .; clone_size: .; v_call: TRBV5-1; j_call: TRBJ1-2; cdr3_aa: CASSFNRNGYTF; cdr3_nt: TGCGCCAGCAGCTTCAACAGAAATGGCTACACCTTC
d_call: TRBD1; clone_size: .; v_call: TRBV29-1; j_call: TRBJ1-5; cdr3_aa: CSVGTGSNQPQHF; cdr3_nt: TGCAGCGTGGGGACAGGGAGCAATCAGCCCCAGCATTTT
d_call: .; clone_size: .; v_call: TRBV7-9; j_call: TRBJ2-1; cdr3_aa: CASSLASGLQYNEQFF; cdr3_nt: TGTGCCAGCAGCTTAGCTAGTGGACTGCAATACAATGAGCAGTTCTTC
d_call: .; clone_size: .; v_call: TRBV27; j_call: TRBJ1-1; cdr3_aa: CASSSLGTQNTEAFF; cdr3_nt: TGTGCCAGCAGTTCCCTCGGGACACAGAACACTGAAGCTTTCTTT
d_call: .; clone_size: .; v_call: TRBV5-4; j_call: TRBJ2-7; cdr3_aa: CASSSTRSYSYEQYF; cdr3_nt: TGTGCCAGCAGTTCTACTCGAAGTTACTCCTACGAGCAGTACTTC
d_call: TRBD1; clone_size: .; v_call: TRBV29-1; j_call: TRBJ2-7; cdr3_aa: CSVGQGVAYEQYF; cdr3_nt: TGCAGCGTTGGACAGGGAGTAGCCTACGAGCAGTACTTC
d_call: TRBD1; clone_size: .; v_call: TRBV4-1; j_call: TRBJ1-2; cdr3_aa: CASSFPGDRETYGYTF; cdr3_nt: TGCGCCAGCAGCTTTCCTGGGGACAGGGAGACCTATGGCTACACCTTC
d_call: TRBD1; clone_size: .; v_call: TRBV24-1; j_call: TRBJ2-5; cdr3_aa: CATSAWDSSETQYF; cdr3_nt: TGTGCCACCAGTGCCTGGGACAGCTCAGAGACCCAGTACTTC
d_call: .; clone_size: .; v_call: TRBV5-4; j_call: TRBJ1-1; cdr3_aa: CASSSGGGARNTEAFF; cdr3_nt: TGTGCCAGCAGCTCCGGCGGGGGGGCGAGGAACACTGAAGCTTTCTTT
d_call: .; clone_size: .; v_call: TRBV19; j_call: TRBJ1-2; cdr3_aa: CASSIIPLPTQGHGYTF; cdr3_nt: TGTGCCAGTAGTATAATCCCGCTCCCGACTCAAGGCCATGGCTACACCTTC
d_call: TRBD2; clone_size: .; v_call: TRBV27; j_call: TRBJ2-3; cdr3_aa: CASSIRVSGSSDTQYF; cdr3_nt: TGTGCCAGCAGTATCCGCGTTAGCGGGAGCTCAGATACGCAGTATTTT
d_call: .; clone_size: .; v_call: TRBV6-5; j_call: TRBJ2-1; cdr3_aa: CASSPPTRRHNEQFF; cdr3_nt: TGTGCCAGCAGTCCGCCGACTAGGCGTCACAATGAGCAGTTCTTC
d_call: .; clone_size: .; v_call: TRBV28; j_call: TRBJ1-1; cdr3_aa: CASSPFTGRGTEAFF; cdr3_nt: TGTGCCAGCAGTCCATTTACAGGGCGCGGAACTGAAGCTTTCTTT
d_call: TRBD1; clone_size: .; v_call: TRBV19; j_call: TRBJ1-1; cdr3_aa: CASRSQGLMNTEAFF; cdr3_nt: TGTGCCAGTAGATCACAGGGGCTAATGAACACTGAAGCTTTCTTT
d_call: .; clone_size: once; v_call: TRBV19; j_call: TRBJ2-5; cdr3_aa: CASSIGGGEQETQYF; cdr3_nt: TGTGCCAGTAGTATAGGAGGGGGAGAACAAGAGACCCAGTACTTC
d_call: TRBD1; clone_size: .; v_call: TRBV2; j_call: TRBJ1-5; cdr3_aa: CASRLDRGKSQPQHF; cdr3_nt: TGTGCCAGCAGACTGGACAGGGGGAAAAGTCAGCCCCAGCATTTT
d_call: .; clone_size: .; v_call: TRBV9; j_call: TRBJ1-4; cdr3_aa: CASSSQGATNEKLFF; cdr3_nt: TGTGCCAGCAGCTCCCAGGGTGCAACTAATGAAAAACTGTTTTTT
d_call: .; clone_size: .; v_call: TRBV9; j_call: TRBJ2-3; cdr3_aa: CASSVGQGTDTQYF; cdr3_nt: TGTGCCAGCAGCGTAGGCCAGGGAACAGATACGCAGTATTTT